The sequence of this T cell receptor beta chain was determined in a study of cytomegalovirus exposure and HLA in healthy donors. Turning to the study itself: Of approximately 400 genotyped donors, 65% to 85% clustered with self-reported Caucasian donors.

Findings of the study overall: Later on, a genetic analysis was performed. It linked a missense variant in DCLRE1C with V- and J-gene trimming of TCR beta. Differences between HLA loci emerged in a later analysis of TCR association rates, with DRB1 most and HLA-C fewest.

There are 13 residues in the CDR3. Trimming cost V 1 base and J 8 bases, with 9 bases left between them. CDR1 and CDR2 (germline): SGHDN, FVKESK. This cohort consisted of healthy bone marrow donors. This clone showed up just once. Its antigen remains unknown. Primers: 60 Vbeta forward and 13 Jbeta reverse. The protocol was immunoSEQ multiplex PCR, while the TCRdb copy is restricted to in-frame clones and leaves out a portion. In the table there are about 160,000 clones, 81% of which are singletons. This sequence joins TRBV14 and TRBJ2-4; D may be TRBD2 (6 bases). The material sequenced was PBMCs. The sequence was obtained from a woman between 45 and 60 years old in good health and CMV-seronegative. This CDR3 reads CASSQVGGDIQYF. In nucleotides, the CDR3 is TGTGCCAGCAGCCAAGTGGGGGGTGACATTCAGTACTTC.